A selection of T cell receptor beta chains follows, all from one sample in a study of cytomegalovirus exposure and HLA in healthy donors. Only in-frame clones appear in the TCRdb table, and some are missing; sequencing was by immunoSEQ multiplex PCR. The sample has more than 110,000 clones; about 91% are singletons. Sequencing was carried out using PBMCs. The receptor set was obtained from a woman under 30 in good health and CMV-seropositive. Both conserved end residues are part of each CDR3. Each record gives: clone size, V gene, J gene, D gene, CDR3 DNA, CDR3 protein. D genes are given only for firm matches. Only part of the rows carry a size: once, few, many, or a class if the clone is expanded.

clone size: -; V gene: TRBV6-4; J gene: TRBJ1-2; D gene: -; CDR3 DNA: TGTGCCAGCAGTGACTGGCCGGAGGCTTTGAATGGCTACACCTTC; CDR3 protein: CASSDWPEALNGYTF
clone size: -; V gene: TRBV30; J gene: TRBJ2-3; D gene: TRBD2; CDR3 DNA: TGTGCCTGGAGGGGACCGGGACTAGCGACAGATACGCAGTATTTT; CDR3 protein: CAWRGPGLATDTQYF
clone size: -; V gene: TRBV29-1; J gene: TRBJ1-1; D gene: -; CDR3 DNA: TGCAGCGTTGCCCCTACCCTTGAAGCTTTCTTT; CDR3 protein: CSVAPTLEAFF
clone size: -; V gene: TRBV4-2; J gene: TRBJ1-6; D gene: TRBD1; CDR3 DNA: TGTGCCAGCAGCCCCGGACAGGTTAGCTCCTATAATTCACCCCTCCACTTT; CDR3 protein: CASSPGQVSSYNSPLHF
clone size: -; V gene: TRBV19; J gene: TRBJ2-4; D gene: TRBD2; CDR3 DNA: TGTGCCAGTAGTACCCGATCGGGAGGGCTAGCCAAAAACATTCAGTACTTC; CDR3 protein: CASSTRSGGLAKNIQYF
clone size: -; V gene: TRBV30; J gene: TRBJ1-4; D gene: TRBD1; CDR3 DNA: TGTGCCTGGAACAGGGGAGGTGAAAAACTGTTTTTT; CDR3 protein: CAWNRGGEKLFF
clone size: -; V gene: TRBV12-5; J gene: TRBJ2-2; D gene: -; CDR3 DNA: TGTGCTAGTGGTTTGGTCGTTCAGGGGCACGGGGAGCTGTTTTTT; CDR3 protein: CASGLVVQGHGELFF
clone size: -; V gene: TRBV6-5; J gene: TRBJ2-7; D gene: -; CDR3 DNA: TGTGCCAGCAGGTCGATCGGATCGGGCGAGCAGTACTTC; CDR3 protein: CASRSIGSGEQYF
clone size: -; V gene: TRBV2; J gene: TRBJ2-4; D gene: -; CDR3 DNA: TGTGCCAGCACCCTGTGGCGGCTAGCCAAAAACATTCAGTACTTC; CDR3 protein: CASTLWRLAKNIQYF
clone size: -; V gene: TRBV4-1; J gene: TRBJ1-4; D gene: -; CDR3 DNA: TGCGCCAGCAGCCAAGGCGGGGGAAGAGGTGAAAAACTGTTTTTT; CDR3 protein: CASSQGGGRGEKLFF
clone size: -; V gene: TRBV7-3; J gene: TRBJ2-3; D gene: -; CDR3 DNA: TGTGCCAGCAGCTTAACCGGGACATTTAATACAGATACGCAGTATTTT; CDR3 protein: CASSLTGTFNTDTQYF
clone size: -; V gene: TRBV10-3; J gene: TRBJ2-7; D gene: TRBD2; CDR3 DNA: TGTGCCATCAGTACCATAGCGGGAGCCCCTCCCGGCGAGCAGTACTTC; CDR3 protein: CAISTIAGAPPGEQYF
clone size: -; V gene: TRBV28; J gene: TRBJ2-3; D gene: TRBD2; CDR3 DNA: TGTGCCAGCAGTTCGCCCTCGGAACTAGCGGACCGCACAGATACGCAGTATTTT; CDR3 protein: CASSSPSELADRTDTQYF
clone size: -; V gene: TRBV4-1; J gene: TRBJ1-2; D gene: TRBD1; CDR3 DNA: TGCGCCAGCACCACATGGAATCAAAACAGGGGCGGTTACACCTTC; CDR3 protein: CASTTWNQNRGGYTF
clone size: -; V gene: TRBV2; J gene: TRBJ1-1; D gene: -; CDR3 DNA: TGTGCCAGCAGTGAGCAGGCGAACACTGAAGCTTTCTTT; CDR3 protein: CASSEQANTEAFF
clone size: -; V gene: TRBV5-6; J gene: TRBJ1-1; D gene: TRBD1; CDR3 DNA: TGTGCCAGCAGCTTGGGACAGGGGCTGCGCACTGAAGCTTTCTTT; CDR3 protein: CASSLGQGLRTEAFF
clone size: -; V gene: TRBV29-1; J gene: TRBJ1-2; D gene: TRBD1; CDR3 DNA: TGCAGCGTGAGGGACAGGGGAGGAATCTATGGCTACACCTTC; CDR3 protein: CSVRDRGGIYGYTF
clone size: once; V gene: TRBV25-1; J gene: TRBJ1-1; D gene: -; CDR3 DNA: TGTGCCAGCAGTGCCTTTCCCGGGATGAACACTGAAGCTTTCTTT; CDR3 protein: CASSAFPGMNTEAFF
clone size: -; V gene: TRBV28; J gene: TRBJ1-5; D gene: -; CDR3 DNA: TGTGCCAGCAGTTTTCGAGCACTATATAGCAATCAGCCCCAGCATTTT; CDR3 protein: CASSFRALYSNQPQHF
clone size: -; V gene: TRBV28; J gene: TRBJ2-7; D gene: TRBD2; CDR3 DNA: TGTGCCAGCAGTATTACCGGGACCCGGGGCGGGAGGAAGCAGTACTTC; CDR3 protein: CASSITGTRGGRKQYF
clone size: -; V gene: TRBV10-3; J gene: TRBJ2-5; D gene: -; CDR3 DNA: TGTGCCACAGCATCCCGGGACTCCCAGTACTTC; CDR3 protein: CATASRDSQYF
clone size: -; V gene: TRBV6-1; J gene: TRBJ1-1; D gene: TRBD1; CDR3 DNA: TGTGCCAGCATTCCTGACAGGGGGCATGGTGAAGCTTTCTTT; CDR3 protein: CASIPDRGHGEAFF
clone size: -; V gene: TRBV15; J gene: TRBJ1-3; D gene: -; CDR3 DNA: TGTGCCACTGGGCAGGGATCAGGAAACACCATATATTTT; CDR3 protein: CATGQGSGNTIYF
clone size: -; V gene: TRBV18; J gene: TRBJ1-1; D gene: -; CDR3 DNA: TGTGCCAGCTTTCAGGGGAGAAATACTGAAGCTTTCTTT; CDR3 protein: CASFQGRNTEAFF
clone size: -; V gene: TRBV12-5; J gene: TRBJ2-7; D gene: -; CDR3 DNA: TGTGCTAGTGCCCCCTCCGGTACTTACGAGCAGTACTTC; CDR3 protein: CASAPSGTYEQYF
clone size: -; V gene: TRBV4-1; J gene: TRBJ2-5; D gene: -; CDR3 DNA: TGCGCCAGCAGCCAAGAATCCGCTGCGGGCCAAGAGACCCAGTACTTC; CDR3 protein: CASSQESAAGQETQYF
clone size: -; V gene: TRBV5-1; J gene: TRBJ1-6; D gene: TRBD1; CDR3 DNA: TGCGCCAGCAGCTTGGTTCCAGGGGGCTCTAATAGTCTCCTCCACTTT; CDR3 protein: CASSLVPGGSNSLLHF
clone size: once; V gene: TRBV27; J gene: TRBJ2-2; D gene: -; CDR3 DNA: TGTGCCAGCAGTTTATTCGGGAACACCGGGGAGCTGTTTTTT; CDR3 protein: CASSLFGNTGELFF
clone size: -; V gene: TRBV27; J gene: TRBJ2-7; D gene: TRBD2; CDR3 DNA: TGTGCCAGCAGGCTAGCGGGAGGGTACGAGCAGTACTTC; CDR3 protein: CASRLAGGYEQYF
clone size: -; V gene: TRBV28; J gene: TRBJ1-1; D gene: -; CDR3 DNA: TGTGCCAGCAGTTTTACAGGGACGAACACTGAAGCTTTCTTT; CDR3 protein: CASSFTGTNTEAFF
clone size: -; V gene: TRBV29-1; J gene: TRBJ1-1; D gene: -; CDR3 DNA: TGCAGCGTGGGGCGGGGTCGGGACACTGAAGCTTTCTTT; CDR3 protein: CSVGRGRDTEAFF
clone size: -; V gene: TRBV7-8; J gene: TRBJ1-6; D gene: -; CDR3 DNA: TGTGCCAGCAGCTCCCTGAGCTCCTATAATTCACCCCTCCACTTT; CDR3 protein: CASSSLSSYNSPLHF
clone size: once; V gene: TRBV28; J gene: TRBJ1-2; D gene: -; CDR3 DNA: TGTGCCAGCAGTCACCCAAGAATTTCAGCTAACTATGGCTACACCTTC; CDR3 protein: CASSHPRISANYGYTF
clone size: -; V gene: TRBV9; J gene: TRBJ1-5; D gene: -; CDR3 DNA: TGTGCCAGCAGCCCCGAGGGCCTTAGCAATCAGCCCCAGCATTTT; CDR3 protein: CASSPEGLSNQPQHF
clone size: -; V gene: TRBV27; J gene: TRBJ1-1; D gene: -; CDR3 DNA: TGTGCCAGCAGTTTATGGGGCAGGAGGGGTCTAAGGAACACTGAAGCTTTCTTT; CDR3 protein: CASSLWGRRGLRNTEAFF
clone size: -; V gene: TRBV6-5; J gene: TRBJ2-5; D gene: TRBD2; CDR3 DNA: TGTGCCAGCAGTTATAGCGGGGGGGCCCAAGAGACCCAGTACTTC; CDR3 protein: CASSYSGGAQETQYF
clone size: -; V gene: TRBV5-1; J gene: TRBJ2-5; D gene: TRBD1; CDR3 DNA: TGCGCCAGCAGCCCAGGGGGTCAAGAGACCCAGTACTTC; CDR3 protein: CASSPGGQETQYF
clone size: -; V gene: TRBV28; J gene: TRBJ2-7; D gene: -; CDR3 DNA: TGTGCCAGCAGTTCGTCGCAGGGGATCGGGGAGCAGTACTTC; CDR3 protein: CASSSSQGIGEQYF
clone size: -; V gene: TRBV29-1; J gene: TRBJ1-1; D gene: -; CDR3 DNA: TGCAGCGGGGGAGGACCTGAAGCTTTCTTT; CDR3 protein: CSGGGPEAFF
clone size: few; V gene: TRBV4-1; J gene: TRBJ1-1; D gene: -; CDR3 DNA: TGCGCCAGCAGCCAGTGGCCGAGGAGGGACCTTAAAGCTTTCTTT; CDR3 protein: CASSQWPRRDLKAFF
clone size: -; V gene: TRBV19; J gene: TRBJ1-5; D gene: -; CDR3 DNA: TGTGCCAGTAGTATGACTGGGTTTGGACAGCCCCAGCATTTT; CDR3 protein: CASSMTGFGQPQHF
clone size: once; V gene: TRBV7-2; J gene: TRBJ1-5; D gene: TRBD1; CDR3 DNA: TGTGCCAGCAGCTTAGGGTCAGGGGGCGGTCAGCCCCAGCATTTT; CDR3 protein: CASSLGSGGGQPQHF
clone size: large; V gene: TRBV4-2; J gene: TRBJ1-2; D gene: TRBD1; CDR3 DNA: TGTGCCAGCAGCCCAACAGGGGGTAGGGATGGCTACACCTTC; CDR3 protein: CASSPTGGRDGYTF
clone size: -; V gene: TRBV11-2; J gene: TRBJ2-6; D gene: -; CDR3 DNA: TGTGCCAGCACCCAGGCGGGCAGTCAGAGCGTCCTGACTTTC; CDR3 protein: CASTQAGSQSVLTF
clone size: -; V gene: TRBV9; J gene: TRBJ1-3; D gene: TRBD1; CDR3 DNA: TGTGCCAGCAGCGTATCAGGGGGCTCTAACTCTGGAAACACCATATATTTT; CDR3 protein: CASSVSGGSNSGNTIYF
clone size: -; V gene: TRBV5-6; J gene: TRBJ2-5; D gene: TRBD2; CDR3 DNA: TGTGCCAGCAGCCCGGGACTAGCGGGGCGGCAAAAGACCCAGTACTTC; CDR3 protein: CASSPGLAGRQKTQYF
clone size: -; V gene: TRBV7-3; J gene: TRBJ2-1; D gene: TRBD1; CDR3 DNA: TGTGCCAGCAGCCTCGACAGGGGCTCCTACAATGAGCAGTTCTTC; CDR3 protein: CASSLDRGSYNEQFF
clone size: -; V gene: TRBV11-3; J gene: TRBJ2-2; D gene: -; CDR3 DNA: TGTGCCAGCAGCTTCGTTAACACCGGGGAGCTGTTTTTT; CDR3 protein: CASSFVNTGELFF
clone size: -; V gene: TRBV12-2; J gene: TRBJ2-5; D gene: -; CDR3 DNA: TGTGCAAGTCGCTTTACCCTTCAGGGACAGGGCCCTCGGGGGACCCAGTACTTC; CDR3 protein: CASRFTLQGQGPRGTQYF
clone size: once; V gene: TRBV7-2; J gene: TRBJ2-7; D gene: TRBD2; CDR3 DNA: TGTGCCAGCAGCAGAACGGGACTAGAGCGTTACGAGCAGTACTTC; CDR3 protein: CASSRTGLERYEQYF
clone size: -; V gene: TRBV14; J gene: TRBJ1-1; D gene: -; CDR3 DNA: TGTGCCAGCAGCCAAATCTTACAGGGCGTAGCTTTCTTT; CDR3 protein: CASSQILQGVAFF
clone size: -; V gene: TRBV29-1; J gene: TRBJ2-7; D gene: TRBD2; CDR3 DNA: TGCAGCGTTCGGCAGGCAGCGGGGTACGAGCAGTACTTC; CDR3 protein: CSVRQAAGYEQYF
clone size: -; V gene: TRBV25-1; J gene: TRBJ2-1; D gene: -; CDR3 DNA: TGTGCCAGCAGTCCGGGGGGCCAACGGGCCTCAGCCTACAATGAGCAGTTCTTC; CDR3 protein: CASSPGGQRASAYNEQFF
clone size: -; V gene: TRBV7-9; J gene: TRBJ1-2; D gene: TRBD1; CDR3 DNA: TGTGCCAGCAGCGGCCACCCAGGGGGCGAAGGAAACTATGGCTACACCTTC; CDR3 protein: CASSGHPGGEGNYGYTF
clone size: -; V gene: TRBV27; J gene: TRBJ1-6; D gene: TRBD1; CDR3 DNA: TGTGCCAGCAGTTTAACCGGGACAGGGGGGGTTCCCCTCCACTTT; CDR3 protein: CASSLTGTGGVPLHF